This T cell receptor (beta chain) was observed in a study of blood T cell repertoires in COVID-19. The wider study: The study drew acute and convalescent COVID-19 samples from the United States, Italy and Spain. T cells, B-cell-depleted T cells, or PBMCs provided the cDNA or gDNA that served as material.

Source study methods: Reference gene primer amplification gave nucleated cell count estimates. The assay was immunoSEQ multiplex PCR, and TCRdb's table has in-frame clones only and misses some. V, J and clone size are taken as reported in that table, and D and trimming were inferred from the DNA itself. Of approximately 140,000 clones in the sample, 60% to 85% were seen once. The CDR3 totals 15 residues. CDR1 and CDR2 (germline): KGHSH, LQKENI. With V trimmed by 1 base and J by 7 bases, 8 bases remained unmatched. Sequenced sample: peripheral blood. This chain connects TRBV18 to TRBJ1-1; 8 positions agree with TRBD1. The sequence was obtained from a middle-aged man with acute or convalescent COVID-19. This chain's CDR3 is CASSPRQGAIVEAFF. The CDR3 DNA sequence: TGTGCCAGCTCACCACGGCAGGGGGCTATAGTTGAAGCTTTCTTT.